The present entry profiles one TCR beta chain with its context. This specimen belongs to a study of blood T cell repertoires in COVID-19. Study at large: Collection of acute and convalescent COVID-19 samples took place in the United States, Italy and Spain. PBMCs, B-cell-depleted T cells, or T cells were the source of the cDNA or gDNA that made up the material.

The germline CDR1 and CDR2 sequences are SNHLY and FYNNEI. The length of the CDR3 is 13 residues. V dropped 5 bases and J dropped 7 bases, with 9 bases sitting between them. Using immunoSEQ multiplex PCR, the repertoire was profiled, and TCRdb retains in-frame clones only, with some absent. The sample has about 250,000 clones, nearly 90% seen once. This receptor was obtained from a woman aged 55-70 years with COVID-19, enrolled during active disease. V gene TRBV2 combines with J gene TRBJ1-6, with no clear D. The sample taken for sequencing was peripheral blood. CDR3 in amino acids: CASSYSTNSPLHF. The CDR3 region has the DNA TGTGCCAGCAGTTACAGTACGAATTCACCCCTCCACTTT.